The rows below give T cell receptor beta chains drawn from one sample of a study of beta chain features in type 1 diabetes. TCRdb's copy holds only in-frame clones and misses some; the assay was immunoSEQ multiplex PCR. Altogether 150,000 to 190,000 clones are present, 10% being singletons, with the ten largest covering 0.5%. What was sequenced was central memory CD4+ T cells from blood. Source of these receptors: a man aged 25 to 40 with type 1 diabetes. The CDR3 runs from the conserved cysteine through the conserved F or W. D genes are given only for firm matches. Clone size is not always given. Where it is, it says once, few, many or a class for expanded clones.

14 | TRBJ1-2 | TRBV5-6 | TRBD1 | NA | CASSLLTGVFGYTF | TGTGCCAGCAGCTTGCTTACAGGGGTCTTCGGCTACACCTTC
17 | TRBJ2-3 | TRBV4-2 | TRBD2 | NA | CASSQEPSGSIRDTQYF | TGTGCCAGCAGCCAAGAGCCTAGCGGGAGTATTAGAGATACGCAGTATTTT
15 | TRBJ1-2 | TRBV2 | NA | few | CASSSGLRPIYGYTF | TGTGCCAGCAGTTCAGGACTCCGACCCATATATGGCTACACCTTC
15 | TRBJ2-5 | TRBV15 | NA | few | CATSRARLREETQYF | TGTGCCACCAGCAGAGCCCGACTTCGGGAAGAGACCCAGTACTTC
12 | TRBJ1-1 | TRBV30 | NA | many | CAWSRGYTEAFF | TGTGCCTGGAGTAGGGGGTACACTGAAGCTTTCTTT
13 | TRBJ1-2 | TRBV7-3 | TRBD1 | NA | CASSQGANYGYTF | TGTGCCAGCAGCCAGGGGGCGAACTATGGCTACACCTTC
15 | TRBJ1-5 | TRBV7-2 | TRBD1 | few | CASSRDRGPGQPQHF | TGTGCCAGCAGTCGGGACAGGGGGCCGGGTCAGCCCCAGCATTTT
13 | TRBJ1-5 | TRBV2 | NA | NA | CASTQAANQPQHF | TGTGCCAGCACCCAGGCAGCTAATCAGCCCCAGCATTTT
11 | TRBJ2-5 | TRBV20-1 | NA | few | CSARAGSSQYF | TGCAGTGCTAGAGCCGGGAGCTCCCAATACTTC
12 | TRBJ2-5 | TRBV28 | NA | NA | CASSRGVETQYF | TGTGCCAGCAGCAGGGGGGTAGAGACCCAGTACTTC
15 | TRBJ1-5 | TRBV2 | NA | NA | CASSWGRGDNQPQHF | TGTGCCAGCAGCTGGGGGCGGGGGGACAATCAGCCCCAGCATTTT
15 | TRBJ2-2 | TRBV9 | NA | NA | CASGPGHTNTGELFF | TGTGCCAGCGGACCGGGACATACTAACACCGGGGAGCTGTTTTTT
14 | TRBJ1-2 | TRBV5-4 | NA | NA | CASSPGLLNYGYTF | TGTGCCAGCAGCCCGGGACTACTCAACTATGGCTACACCTTC
15 | TRBJ2-7 | TRBV28 | NA | few | CASSSPSAGTHEQYF | TGTGCCAGCAGTTCCCCCAGCGCCGGGACACACGAGCAGTACTTC
15 | TRBJ2-5 | TRBV7-9 | TRBD1 | NA | CASSTRQGAGETQYF | TGTGCCAGCAGCACAAGACAGGGGGCGGGAGAGACCCAGTACTTC
13 | TRBJ2-7 | TRBV11-2 | TRBD2 | few | CASSLSGRYEQYF | TGTGCCAGCAGTCTAAGCGGGAGATACGAGCAGTACTTC
12 | TRBJ1-2 | TRBV7-2 | NA | few | CASSLLAYGYTF | TGTGCCAGCAGCTTATTGGCCTATGGCTACACCTTC
12 | TRBJ2-7 | TRBV6-6 | NA | few | CASKSSNGEQYF | TGTGCCAGCAAGTCTAGTAACGGAGAGCAGTACTTC
14 | TRBJ2-2 | TRBV5-1 | NA | few | CASSESSGTGELFF | TGCGCCAGCAGCGAATCCAGTGGCACCGGGGAGCTGTTTTTT
14 | TRBJ2-7 | TRBV5-1 | NA | NA | CASSLSLEFIEQYF | TGCGCCAGCAGCTTGAGTCTAGAATTTATCGAGCAGTACTTC
13 | TRBJ1-2 | TRBV19 | NA | many | CASNPDSDYGYTF | TGTGCCAGCAACCCGGACAGCGACTATGGCTACACCTTC
15 | TRBJ2-1 | TRBV7-6 | NA | few | CASSLAQVWGDEQFF | TGTGCCAGCAGCTTAGCGCAGGTGTGGGGGGATGAGCAGTTCTTC
15 | TRBJ1-5 | TRBV28 | TRBD1 | NA | CASSTGDADNQPQHF | TGTGCCAGCAGTACAGGGGATGCGGACAATCAGCCCCAGCATTTT
15 | TRBJ2-7 | TRBV28 | TRBD1 | few | CASSSPGQNIYEQYF | TGTGCCAGCAGTTCACCGGGACAGAACATCTACGAGCAGTACTTC
12 | TRBJ2-5 | TRBV6-6 | NA | NA | CASSPTRETQYF | TGTGCCAGCAGCCCGACTCGCGAGACCCAGTACTTC
13 | TRBJ2-1 | TRBV28 | TRBD1 | NA | CASRQGAGDEQFF | TGTGCCAGCAGACAGGGGGCTGGAGATGAGCAGTTCTTC
13 | TRBJ1-5 | TRBV2 | NA | NA | CASSRGSDQPQHF | TGTGCCTCAAGCAGGGGCTCCGACCAGCCCCAGCATTTT
13 | TRBJ2-1 | TRBV4-3 | NA | NA | CASSQDPYNEQFF | TGCGCCAGCAGCCAAGACCCGTACAATGAGCAGTTCTTC
15 | TRBJ1-2 | TRBV5-1 | NA | NA | CASSPTERVGDGYTF | TGCGCCAGCAGCCCTACAGAGCGGGTAGGAGACGGCTACACCTTC
16 | TRBJ1-3 | TRBV5-1 | NA | few | CASSPGIFESGNTIYF | TGCGCCAGCAGCCCCGGGATTTTCGAATCTGGAAACACCATATATTTT
13 | TRBJ2-3 | TRBV30 | NA | few | CAQGLPGTDTQYF | TGTGCCCAAGGGCTACCAGGGACAGATACGCAGTATTTT
14 | TRBJ1-1 | TRBV19 | NA | few | CASSLGQLNTEAFF | TGTGCCAGTAGTCTAGGACAGCTGAACACTGAAGCTTTCTTT
17 | TRBJ2-1 | TRBV7-3 | TRBD2 | many | CASSLTSGSVSSGEQFF | TGTGCCAGCAGCTTAACTAGCGGGAGTGTCAGTTCGGGTGAGCAGTTCTTC
15 | TRBJ1-2 | TRBV5-1 | NA | few | CASSLDSTGSYGYTF | TGCGCCAGCAGCTTGGACAGCACCGGGAGCTATGGCTACACCTTC
16 | TRBJ2-7 | TRBV19 | TRBD2 | NA | CASSIDSGTSAYEQYF | TGTGCCAGTAGTATAGACTCCGGGACTAGCGCCTACGAGCAGTACTTC
14 | TRBJ2-1 | TRBV28 | NA | few | CASSLESSYNEQFF | TGTGCCAGCAGTTTGGAGAGCTCCTACAATGAGCAGTTCTTC
15 | TRBJ2-3 | TRBV5-4 | NA | NA | CASSKGLAGTDTQYF | TGTGCCAGCAGTAAAGGACTCGCCGGCACAGATACGCAGTATTTT
12 | TRBJ2-1 | TRBV11-1 | NA | few | CASSPGYNEQFF | TGTGCCAGCAGCCCAGGGTACAATGAGCAGTTCTTC
16 | TRBJ2-3 | TRBV9 | TRBD2 | NA | CASSVSGAALTDTQYF | TGTGCCAGCAGCGTTAGCGGGGCAGCCCTCACAGATACGCAGTATTTT
15 | TRBJ1-1 | TRBV18 | NA | NA | CASSPFRGYDTEAFF | TGTGCCAGCTCACCATTTCGGGGTTATGACACTGAAGCTTTCTTT
15 | TRBJ1-2 | TRBV6-1 | TRBD1 | few | CASSLRDRRSGGYTF | TGTGCCAGCAGTCTCCGGGACAGACGTAGTGGTGGCTACACCTTC
16 | TRBJ2-5 | TRBV2 | TRBD2 | few | CASSETSGRAAETQYF | TGTGCCAGCAGCGAGACTAGCGGGAGGGCCGCAGAGACCCAGTACTTC
14 | TRBJ1-2 | TRBV5-6 | NA | NA | CASSSTPTSYGYTF | TGTGCCAGCAGCTCCACTCCCACTTCCTATGGCTACACCTTC
15 | TRBJ2-2 | TRBV7-2 | NA | few | CASSPMQGYTGELFF | TGTGCCAGCAGCCCGATGCAGGGTTACACCGGGGAGCTGTTTTTT
14 | TRBJ2-5 | TRBV9 | NA | many | CASSGGLGQETQYF | TGTGCCAGCAGCGGCGGACTCGGTCAAGAGACCCAGTACTTC
16 | TRBJ2-3 | TRBV7-2 | NA | few | CASSLTSGGGADTQYF | TGTGCCAGCAGCTTGACCAGCGGAGGAGGGGCAGATACGCAGTATTTT
17 | TRBJ2-4 | TRBV7-2 | TRBD1 | few | CASSTPGQGALAHIQYF | TGTGCCAGCAGCACCCCGGGACAGGGGGCGCTGGCCCACATTCAGTACTTC
14 | TRBJ1-2 | TRBV28 | NA | few | CASSFGGSYYGYTF | TGTGCCAGCAGTTTTGGGGGCAGCTACTATGGCTACACCTTC
16 | TRBJ2-3 | TRBV9 | TRBD2 | NA | CASSVGVAGGQDTQYF | TGTGCCAGCAGCGTAGGAGTAGCGGGAGGGCAGGATACGCAGTATTTT
14 | TRBJ2-7 | TRBV9 | NA | NA | CASSVDREINEQYF | TGTGCCAGCAGCGTAGACAGGGAGATCAACGAGCAGTACTTC
14 | TRBJ2-1 | TRBV18 | NA | few | CASSPEISYNEQFF | TGTGCCAGCTCACCAGAGATCTCCTACAATGAGCAGTTCTTC
14 | TRBJ2-1 | TRBV5-1 | TRBD2 | NA | CASSRTSDYNEQFF | TGCGCCAGCAGCAGGACTAGCGACTACAATGAGCAGTTCTTC
13 | TRBJ2-2 | TRBV7-2 | NA | few | CASSLRLSGELFF | TGTGCCAGCAGCTTGAGACTTTCCGGGGAGCTGTTTTTT